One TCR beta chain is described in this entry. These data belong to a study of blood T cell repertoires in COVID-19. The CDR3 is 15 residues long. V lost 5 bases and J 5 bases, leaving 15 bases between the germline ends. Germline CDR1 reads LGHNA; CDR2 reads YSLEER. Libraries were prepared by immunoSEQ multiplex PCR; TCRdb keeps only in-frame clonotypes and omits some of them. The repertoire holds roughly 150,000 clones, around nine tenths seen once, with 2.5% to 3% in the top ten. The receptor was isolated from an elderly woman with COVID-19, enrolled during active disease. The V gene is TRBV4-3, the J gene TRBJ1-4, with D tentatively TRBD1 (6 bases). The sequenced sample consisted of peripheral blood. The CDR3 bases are TGCGCCAGCAGCACCCAGACAGGACCGAATGAAAAACTGTTTTTT. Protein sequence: CASSTQTGPNEKLFF.